This T cell receptor beta chain was found in a study of T cell responses to AZD1222 COVID-19 vaccine. Study-wide findings and caveats: Researchers report vaccine-associated CD4 TCRs spanning spike, with dominance at 160-218 and 743-854.

As for this clone: No antigen is known for it.

The junction had 13 bases not matched to a gene; V was cut back by 4 bases and J by 6 bases. Germline CDR1 reads SGHRS; CDR2 reads YFSETQ. CDR3 length equals 16 residues. Measured with immunoSEQ multiplex PCR; TCRdb has only the in-frame clones, and not every one. The sample lists 150,000 to 200,000 clones, 88% seen once, with around 5.9% in the top ten. The source is an adult in good health. The gene calls are TRBV5-1 and TRBJ2-5, with 9 positions matching TRBD2. The starting material was peripheral blood, obtained on day 0 of AZD1222 vaccination. CDR3 nucleotides: TGCGCCAGCAGCCAGGCGGCGGGGGGGCCGGTGCAGACCCAGTACTTC. Its protein product is CASSQAAGGPVQTQYF. The whole variable domain, remainder taken from reference TRBV5-1 and TRBJ2-5, is KAGVTQTPRYLIKTRGQQVTLSCSPISGHRSVSWYQQTPGQGLQFLFEYFSETQRNKGNFPGRFSGRQFSNSRSEMNVSTLELGDSALYLCASSQAAGGPVQTQYFGPGTRLLVL.